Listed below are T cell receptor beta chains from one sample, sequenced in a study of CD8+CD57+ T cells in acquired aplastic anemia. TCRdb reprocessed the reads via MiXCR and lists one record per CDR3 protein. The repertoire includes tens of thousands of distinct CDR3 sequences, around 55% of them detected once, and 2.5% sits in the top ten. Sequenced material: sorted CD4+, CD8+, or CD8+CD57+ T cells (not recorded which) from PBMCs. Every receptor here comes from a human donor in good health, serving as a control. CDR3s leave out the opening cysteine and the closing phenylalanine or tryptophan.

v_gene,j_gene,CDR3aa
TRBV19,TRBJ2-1,ASASRPEDLYNEQF
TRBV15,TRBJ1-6,ATTSGQGMGSPLH
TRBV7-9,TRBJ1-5,ASSHEYQPQH
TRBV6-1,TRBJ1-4,ASSPFVTGRANEKLF
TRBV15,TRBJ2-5,ATSRQGVQSRETQY
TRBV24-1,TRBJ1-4,ATSSTGEKLF
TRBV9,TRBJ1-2,ASSARPYGYT
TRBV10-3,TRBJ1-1,ASRDREDTEAF
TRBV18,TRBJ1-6,ASSPPGSPPLH
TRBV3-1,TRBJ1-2,ASSQEEARHGYT
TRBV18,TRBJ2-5,ASSPTTPETQY
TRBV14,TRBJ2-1,ASRRDPRGNEQF
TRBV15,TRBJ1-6,ATSVETGFNSPLH
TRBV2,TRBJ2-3,ASSYSSGVLDTQY
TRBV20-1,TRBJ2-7,SARDTLGGGKLSYEQY
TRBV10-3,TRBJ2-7,AISPGQGGAYEQY
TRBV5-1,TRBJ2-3,ASSSGLAGADTQY
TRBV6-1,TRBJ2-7,ASTLDRGSYEQY
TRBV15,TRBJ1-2,ATSREGAGYGYT
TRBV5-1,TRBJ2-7,ASSLGSGSYEQY
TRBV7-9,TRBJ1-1,ASSPGTGRTEAF
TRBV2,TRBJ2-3,ASRALADTQY
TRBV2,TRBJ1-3,ASSKQSGNTIY
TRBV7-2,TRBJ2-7,ASSLAFDSGSYEQY
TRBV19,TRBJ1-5,ASSIGGSSQH
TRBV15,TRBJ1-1,ATRKKTDNTEAF
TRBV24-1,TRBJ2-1,ATSDPRTGSSYNEQF
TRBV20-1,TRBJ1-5,SARANSRTGYGNQPQH
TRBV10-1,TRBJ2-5,ASSLAGNQETQY
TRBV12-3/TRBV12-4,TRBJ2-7,ASSTSRGYEQY
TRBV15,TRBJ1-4,ATSRDLGPGEKLF
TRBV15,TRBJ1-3,ATSKDRGSGNTIY
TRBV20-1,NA,SARVPGRAYNEQF
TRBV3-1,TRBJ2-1,ASSRPPLAGGGYNEQF
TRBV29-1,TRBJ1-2,SVGQGPGNT
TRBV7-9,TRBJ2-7,ASSLATGTYEQY
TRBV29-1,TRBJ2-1,SSGDYSNYNEQF
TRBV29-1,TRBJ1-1,SADLDRGRGAF
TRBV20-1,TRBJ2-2,SATPGGTATGELF